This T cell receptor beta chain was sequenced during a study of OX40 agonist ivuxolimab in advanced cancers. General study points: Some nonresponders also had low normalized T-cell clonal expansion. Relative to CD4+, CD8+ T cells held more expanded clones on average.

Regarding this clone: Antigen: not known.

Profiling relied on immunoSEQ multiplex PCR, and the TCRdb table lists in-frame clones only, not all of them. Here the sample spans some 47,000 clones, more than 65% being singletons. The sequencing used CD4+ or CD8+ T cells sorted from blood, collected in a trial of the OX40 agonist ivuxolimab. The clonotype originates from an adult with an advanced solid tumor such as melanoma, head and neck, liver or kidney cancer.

CDR3: CASRDPGQGIYGYTF. CDR3 in DNA: TGTGCCAGCAGGGACCCGGGACAGGGGATCTATGGCTACACCTTC. The rearrangement links TRBV6-5 to TRBJ1-2; 10 bases are a match to TRBD1. The trim removed 6 bases at V and 4 bases at J, leaving 8 bases unmatched. The CDR3 spans 15 residues. Germline V gives CDR1 MNHEY, CDR2 SVGAGI.